Listed below are T cell receptor beta chains from one sample, sequenced in a study of CD8 T cells in ankylosing spondylitis. TCRdb reprocessed the 5' RACE reads with MiXCR, giving one entry per CDR3 protein. This table has some 220,000 distinct CDR3 sequences, 6% to 8.5% appearing once. The specimen sequenced was blood, either unsorted or a sorted T cell fraction (not recorded which). All receptors come from a male donor with ankylosing spondylitis. CDR3s include the opening cysteine and the closing phenylalanine or tryptophan. The D gene is left open where the match is weak. The size field is filled for only some rows; it gives once, few, many or a size class.

v_call	cdr3_length	d_call	j_call	clone_size	cdr3_nt	cdr3_aa
TRBV6-2/TRBV6-3	13	-	TRBJ1-3	few	TGTGCCAGAATACAGACAGGCGGAAACACCATATATTTT	CARIQTGGNTIYF
TRBV5-6	13	-	TRBJ2-7	many	TGTGCCAGCTCCCTCGGCGGCGGGAACGAGCAGTACTTC	CASSLGGGNEQYF
TRBV20-1	15	TRBD2	TRBJ2-2	few	TGCAGTGCTAGGCCCACTAGCGCCCTCACCGGGGAGCTGTTTTTT	CSARPTSALTGELFF
TRBV29-1	16	TRBD2	TRBJ2-3	many	TGCAGCGTTGAAGGTCTGACTAGCGGGAGGACAGATACGCAGTATTTT	CSVEGLTSGRTDTQYF
TRBV7-9	15	-	TRBJ2-5	many	TGTGCCAGCAGCCTCGACATATGGGAGCAAGAGACCCAGTACTTC	CASSLDIWEQETQYF
TRBV6-5	13	TRBD1	TRBJ1-1	-	TGTGCCAGCAGTTACGGACAGGGAGATGAAGCTTTCTTT	CASSYGQGDEAFF
TRBV14	16	TRBD2	TRBJ2-2	many	TGTGCCAGCAGCCATCGCCGCGGGGGAAGGTTCGGGGAGCTGTTTTTT	CASSHRRGGRFGELFF
TRBV5-5	16	-	TRBJ1-4	few	TGTGCCAGCAGCTCCGGGGGTTCCAGGACTAATGAAAAACTGTTTTTT	CASSSGGSRTNEKLFF
TRBV11-3	14	-	TRBJ2-1	-	TGTGCCAGCAGCCGCGGCGGGGTATACAATGAGCAGTTCTTC	CASSRGGVYNEQFF
TRBV7-8	15	-	TRBJ2-7	few	TGTGCCAGCAGCTTAGCAGGCAGGACGTTCGACGAGCAGTACTTC	CASSLAGRTFDEQYF
TRBV6-1	13	-	TRBJ1-1	-	TGTGCCAGCAACATTGGGGAGGGGGCTGAAGCTTTCTTT	CASNIGEGAEAFF
TRBV4-1	14	TRBD2	TRBJ2-2	-	TGCGCCAGCCGTAGCGGGAAGGTCGCCGGGGAGCTGTTTTTT	CASRSGKVAGELFF
TRBV7-9	13	-	TRBJ1-2	-	TGTGCCAGCACTTTTACAGGCTCTAGTGGCTACACCTTC	CASTFTGSSGYTF
TRBV25-1	16	TRBD1	TRBJ2-7	few	TGTGCCAGCAGTGAACTCGGTAGAAGGGGGCGCTACGAGCAGTACTTC	CASSELGRRGRYEQYF
TRBV6-4	16	TRBD1	TRBJ1-1	many	TGTGCCAGCAGTGACGCCCCGGGACAGCTCACCTCCGAAGCTTTCTTT	CASSDAPGQLTSEAFF
TRBV7-6	17	TRBD2	TRBJ2-3	-	TGTGCCAGCAGTCTCGAGCTAGCGGGGACGGTGACAGATACGCAGTATTTT	CASSLELAGTVTDTQYF
TRBV20-1	16	TRBD2	TRBJ2-7	many	TGCAGTGCTAGAGAATTACTAGCGGGAGCACCCTACGAGCAGTACTTC	CSARELLAGAPYEQYF
TRBV5-1	15	-	TRBJ2-3	-	TGCGCCAGCAGCTTGGAGGGAACTAGCACAGATACGCAGTATTTT	CASSLEGTSTDTQYF
TRBV7-7	17	TRBD2	TRBJ2-1	-	TGTGCTAGCAGCCCGGCTAGCGGGAGCACCTCCTACAATGAGCAGTTCTTC	CASSPASGSTSYNEQFF
TRBV6-2/TRBV6-3	13	-	TRBJ2-4	few	TGTGCCAGCAGTTATCCTAACGCGCACATTCAGTACTTC	CASSYPNAHIQYF
TRBV7-9	14	-	TRBJ2-1	many	TGTGCCAGCAGCCTCTATAGCGGTAACAATGAGCAGTTCTTC	CASSLYSGNNEQFF
TRBV20-1	14	TRBD2	TRBJ2-7	-	TGCAGTGCTAGAGAGCGGCTAGCGGTCTACGAGCAGTACTTC	CSARERLAVYEQYF
TRBV27	14	-	TRBJ1-1	-	TGTGCCAGCAGGCCACTGGGGGAAAACACTGAAGCTTTCTTT	CASRPLGENTEAFF
TRBV28	14	-	TRBJ2-7	many	TGTGCCAGCAGTTTATGGTCCACCTCGGACGAGCAGTACTTC	CASSLWSTSDEQYF
TRBV24-1	14	-	TRBJ2-2	many	TGTGCCACCAGTGAGACAGGGAACACCGGGGAGCTGTTTTTT	CATSETGNTGELFF
TRBV20-1	13	TRBD1	TRBJ2-2	-	TGCAGTGCGGGACAGGTGAACACCGGGGAGCTGTTTTTT	CSAGQVNTGELFF
TRBV7-9	13	-	TRBJ1-4	many	TGTGCCAGCTCGGGGGAGGCTAATGAAAAACTGTTTTTT	CASSGEANEKLFF
TRBV25-1	15	-	TRBJ1-1	few	TGTGCCAGTTGGGGTCCGAGGGGCATGAACACTGAAGCTTTCTTT	CASWGPRGMNTEAFF
TRBV28	14	-	TRBJ2-1	many	TGTGCCAGCAGTCGAACCAGGGGCTTGGGTGAGCAGTTCTTC	CASSRTRGLGEQFF
TRBV6-6	13	-	TRBJ2-7	many	TGTGCCTCCGGGTCTGGCGGGGAGTACGAGCAGTACTTC	CASGSGGEYEQYF
TRBV15	12	-	TRBJ1-5	many	TGTGCCACCAGCACCGATTATCAGCCCCAGCATTTT	CATSTDYQPQHF
TRBV10-2	15	TRBD1	TRBJ2-3	medium-sized	TGCGCCAGCAGTGATTGGACAGGGGGGATAGATACGCAGTATTTT	CASSDWTGGIDTQYF
TRBV11-2	15	-	TRBJ1-4	many	TGTGCCAGCAGCTCGTACAGGGAGGGATATGAAAAACTGTTTTTT	CASSSYREGYEKLFF
TRBV6-2/TRBV6-3	16	TRBD1	TRBJ2-7	many	TGTGCCAGCAGTTACGACCTTGGACAGGGACGAGTCGAGCAGTACTTC	CASSYDLGQGRVEQYF
TRBV7-6	15	-	TRBJ2-7	many	TGTGCCAGCAGCTTAGGTTCTGGGCCCTCCTACGAGCAGTACTTC	CASSLGSGPSYEQYF
TRBV12-3/TRBV12-4	15	TRBD1	TRBJ1-1	few	TGTGCCAGCAATACAGGGGGCAGATTAGCCGGTGAAGCTTTCTTT	CASNTGGRLAGEAFF
TRBV15	16	-	TRBJ1-1	few	TGTGCCACCAGCAGAGATGCGAGAATCATGAACACTGAAGCTTTCTTT	CATSRDARIMNTEAFF
TRBV20-1	15	-	TRBJ2-7	many	TGCAGTGCCAACACCCGGGATAGCTTGGTCTACGAGCAGTACTTC	CSANTRDSLVYEQYF
TRBV20-1	13	-	TRBJ2-2	many	TGCGTGGCGCGGAACAGAAACACCGGGGAGCTGTTTTTT	CVARNRNTGELFF
TRBV6-4	13	-	TRBJ2-1	-	TGTGCCAGCAGTGACTCAAGGGACAATGAGCAGTTCTTC	CASSDSRDNEQFF
TRBV7-6	17	-	TRBJ2-3	many	TGTGCCAGCAGCCCCGTCTGGAGGCAGACTAGCACAGATACGCAGTATTTT	CASSPVWRQTSTDTQYF
TRBV11-2	14	-	TRBJ2-7	-	TGTGCCAGCAGCCCCCAGAAAATCTCCTACGAGCAGTACTTC	CASSPQKISYEQYF
TRBV27	14	-	TRBJ1-1	many	TGTGCCAGCAACAGGGTCTTTCAAGACACTGAAGCTTTCTTT	CASNRVFQDTEAFF
TRBV10-3	12	-	TRBJ2-5	-	TGTGCCATCAGTGAGCTGGGGGAGACCCAGTACTTC	CAISELGETQYF
TRBV3-1	15	TRBD2	TRBJ2-5	many	TGTGCCAGCAGCCAAGATGTACGACTAGCTGAGACCCAGTACTTC	CASSQDVRLAETQYF
TRBV7-9	13	TRBD1	TRBJ1-4	-	TGTGCCAGCAAAACCGCAGGGGGTGAAAAACTGTTTTTT	CASKTAGGEKLFF
TRBV11-1	15	-	TRBJ2-7	many	TGTGCCAGCACCGCGCGCGAGGGTCTGGCCTACGAGCAGTACTTC	CASTAREGLAYEQYF
TRBV7-2	16	-	TRBJ2-1	many	TGTGCCAGCAGCTCCAGCGGAATACAGCCCTACAATGAGCAGTTCTTC	CASSSSGIQPYNEQFF
TRBV24-1	14	-	TRBJ2-5	many	TGTGCCACCAGTGATTTGGGACTCCAAGAGACCCAGTACTTC	CATSDLGLQETQYF
TRBV6-2/TRBV6-3	15	-	TRBJ2-3	many	TGTGCCAGCAGTTATGGGGGATCGGGCACAGATACGCAGTATTTT	CASSYGGSGTDTQYF
TRBV28	16	TRBD2	TRBJ2-3	-	TGTGCCAGCAGTTTGGGAGGGCGGCCAGGCGCAGATACGCAGTATTTT	CASSLGGRPGADTQYF
TRBV6-2/TRBV6-3	14	-	TRBJ2-7	-	TGTGCCAGCAGCGCCTACGGGGGTGGGTACGAGCAGTACTTC	CASSAYGGGYEQYF
TRBV4-1	15	-	TRBJ2-7	few	TGCGCCAGCAGACAAGTCGGGACCGCTACGTTCGAGCAGTACTTC	CASRQVGTATFEQYF
TRBV5-1	17	-	TRBJ2-3	-	TGCGCCAGCAGCTTGGTAATTCTAGTGGGCGGGACAGATACGCAGTATTTT	CASSLVILVGGTDTQYF